Listed below are T cell receptor beta chains from one sample, sequenced in a study of T cells in Graves' hyperthyroidism and ophthalmopathy. MiXCR, run by TCRdb on the multiplex PCR reads, gives a single entry per CDR3 protein. The sample shows more than 500,000 distinct CDR3 sequences, about 45% of them seen only once. Sequenced input: peripheral blood or thyroid tissue (not recorded which). The receptor set was obtained from an adult woman with Graves' disease, either hyperthyroidism or ophthalmopathy (not recorded which). Both conserved end residues are trimmed from each CDR3. Fields, in order: V gene, CDR3 protein.

TRBV2 ASSEGGENVLT
TRBV10-3 ARGPGDYGYT
TRBV6-1 ASSTSWVEQY
TRBV19 ASSGSSFSSYEQY
TRBV29-1 SVEEGVDGSGGYT
TRBV6-1 AISESFWNTSSGNTIY
TRBV6-4 ASSGGNTGELF
TRBV7-9 AVGGTVTYEQY
TRBV7-2 ASSLATASEQY
TRBV12-3/TRBV12-4 ASRMGQNSNQPQH
TRBV2 ASSDSDTRDAWGYGYT
TRBV5-1 ASSSSGGAGTEAF
TRBV20-1 SPRRQGGDYGYT
TRBV19 ASSIDMHSNQPQH
TRBV6-1 ASRGGGSNYGYT
TRBV29-1 SARDRENTIY
TRBV7-2 ASTSGGASSYNSPLH
TRBV4-2 ASSQDAVRGYT
TRBV20-1 SAPPLDNTEAF
TRBV15 ATSGGATDTQY
TRBV5-1 ASSRSGAGIEQY
TRBV7-9 ASSLSGQGWIR
TRBV20-1 SAGRTSGSGQY
TRBV20-1 SAREDRVSEAF
TRBV5-6 ASSWGRDEQY
TRBV15 ATSRDGGVETQY
TRBV11-1 AWGGTGLYGYT
TRBV7-9 ASSGQGAFGYT